Included here is one T cell receptor beta chain sequence, with context. The antigen is unknown. Method: immunoSEQ multiplex PCR; TCRdb's copy keeps in-frame clones and lacks some. The table includes 90,000 to 120,000 clones, approximately 70% detected once. This CDR3 is built from 14 residues. Trimming took off 0 bases at V and 3 bases at J, with 10 bases between the two ends. Per the germline V gene, CDR1 is SGHRS and CDR2 is YFSETQ. CD8 memory comprised CD45RO+ plus CCR7-negative CD45RA+ TemRA cells. The data stem from a study of shared clonotypes between healthy human individuals. Study-level information: Donor ages ranged 18 to 49 years: a couple of women, a few men.

Regarding the study as a whole: Some clonotypes were shared by all four sorted-subset donors, while others were not shared. The non-shared ones had lower generation probabilities than the shared ones.

V usage is TRBV5-1 and J usage is TRBJ2-7; D perhaps matches TRBD1 (6 bases). Sequencing was done on a sample of memory CD8+ T cells sorted from blood. Subset of the sample: CD45RO+ cells pooled with CCR7-negative TemRA cells. The source is a young woman in good health. Written as DNA, the CDR3 is TGCGCCAGCAGCTTGGGACAGGCCTTCTACGAGCAGTACTTC. Translation gives CASSLGQAFYEQYF.